This T cell receptor beta chain was documented in a study of cytomegalovirus exposure and HLA in healthy donors. Study conclusions and caveats: CMV antigen specificity was confirmed in vitro for a few CMV-associated chains.

The PCR contained 60 Vbeta and 13 Jbeta primers. The repertoire was sequenced with immunoSEQ multiplex PCR; TCRdb's copy has only in-frame clones and lacks some. The sample carries over 150,000 clones, 81% recorded once. Donors in the study were healthy people who gave bone marrow. Germline trimming cut 2 bases from V and 1 base from J; bases unmatched to any gene: 2. CDR3 length equals 15 residues. The V gene's germline CDR1 is LGHNT and CDR2 FRNRAP. Comments on this clone: Antigen: not known.

The chain carries TRBV12-5 and TRBJ1-1; 9 bases align to TRBD1. The sample consisted of PBMCs. This sequence originates from a woman in her forties or fifties in good health and CMV-seronegative. The CDR3 reads CASGLPGQGNTEAFF. Written as DNA, the CDR3 is TGTGCTAGTGGTTTGCCGGGACAGGGGAACACTGAAGCTTTCTTT.